Presented here are 6 T cell receptor beta chains from one specimen sequenced in a study of neurological immune-mediated disorders. Each CDR3 protein gets one entry after TCRdb re-called the 5' RACE reads with MiXCR. The sample comprises tens of thousands of distinct CDR3 sequences, roughly a quarter of which are singletons, and 25% to 30% rests with the top ten. Input material: CD4+ T cells from blood. The receptors originated from a man in his forties or fifties with HTLV-1-associated myelopathy (HAM/TSP).

At least ten counts were recorded for this clonotype. This chain links TRBV9 with TRBJ2-1; 10 nucleotides align to TRBD2. This CDR3 comprises 15 residues. The germline V gene encodes CDR1 SGDLS and CDR2 YYNGEE. V shed 4 bases, J shed 0 bases, and the junction held 1 base outside the gene matches. CDR3 amino acids: CASSSSGSSYNEQFF. As DNA, the CDR3 is TGTGCCAGCAGCTCTAGCGGGAGCTCCTACAATGAGCAGTTCTTC.

This clonotype was seen at least ten times. V gene TRBV5-6 combines with J gene TRBJ2-5; D is unresolved. This CDR3 contains 13 residues. Looked up from germline, CDR1 is SGHDT and CDR2 is YYEEEE. V lost 1 base and J 5 bases, leaving 9 bases between the germline ends. The CDR3 spells CASSLRNSETQYF. Written as DNA, the CDR3 is TGTGCCAGCAGCTTGCGCAACTCGGAGACCCAGTACTTC.

This clonotype was seen at least ten times. The chain is built from TRBV29-1 and TRBJ2-7, with a tentative D call TRBD1 (5 bases). The CDR3 spans 12 residues. Germline-derived CDR1 and CDR2 are SQVTM and ANQGSEA. With 3 bases removed from V and 0 bases from J, the gap between germline ends came to 6 bases. Here the CDR3 reads CSVEDISYEQYF. Written as DNA, the CDR3 is TGCAGCGTTGAGGACATCTCCTACGAGCAGTACTTC.

This clonotype was observed many times. This chain uses TRBV2 with TRBJ2-7, with a possible D match to TRBD1 (5 bases). V lost 8 bases, J lost 0 bases, and 11 bases lay in between. This CDR3 has 13 amino acids. Germline V gene data show CDR1 as SNHLY and CDR2 as FYNNEI. The CDR3 region has the DNA TGTGCCAGCCTGGGGCTCAGCTCCTACGAGCAGTACTTC. This encodes CASLGLSSYEQYF.

This clonotype was seen many times. The chain employs TRBV25-1 and TRBJ2-5; D may be TRBD1 (6 bases). CDR1 and CDR2 (germline): MGHDK, SYGVNS. The CDR3 extends over 14 amino acids. V was pared by 8 bases and J by 0 bases, with 13 bases between. The CDR3 coding sequence is TGTGCCAGCGGAGGACAGTTATACCAAGAGACCCAGTACTTC. This gives the protein CASGGQLYQETQYF.

Many counts were recorded for this clonotype. The rearrangement uses TRBV20-1 and TRBJ2-3; a possible D gene is TRBD2 (6 bases). Per the germline V gene, CDR1 is DFQATT and CDR2 is SNEGSKA (reference sequence). The CDR3 loop spans 13 amino acids. CDR3 in amino acids: CRLAASGSDTQYF. The CDR3, as DNA: TGCAGACTAGCTGCCTCCGGGTCAGATACGCAGTATTTT.